This T cell receptor (beta chain) was retrieved from a study of tumor-infiltrating lymphocytes in localized non-small cell lung cancer. The wider study: Resected tumor was paired with non-adjacent uninvolved lung from the same patient. General observations from the study: Compared with uninvolved lung, tumors showed higher T cell infiltration by TCRbeta sequencing.

The CDR3 is 13 amino acids. Germline CDR1 ENHRY, CDR2 SYGVKD. TCRdb keeps only in-frame clones here, not all; method: immunoSEQ multiplex PCR. Of some 7,800 clones in the sample, 60% to 85% are singletons; the top ten hold about 13%. Concerning this clone: The antigen is not known. An end of the junction differs from the germline gene, which may be a read error.

The chain carries TRBV10-3 and TRBJ2-3, with D maybe TRBD1 (6 bases). This clonotype was obtained from a human donor with non-small cell lung cancer. Material for sequencing was uninvolved lung tissue not adjacent to the tumor. The CDR3, as DNA: TGTGCCACCGGACAGCCGTCCACAGATCCGCAGTATTTT. Amino acid sequence: CATGQPSTDPQYF.